This T cell receptor beta chain was documented in a study of identical twins (TCRdb year 2016). Study-wide context: To test whether fetal clonotypes persist, this study deep-sequenced TCR alpha and beta repertoires from monozygotic twins, from unrelated adults of various ages, and from cord blood. To rule out contamination, the twin experiments were replicated at different times with different library preparation protocols.

This clonotype occurred a few times. Its antigen remains unidentified. No qualities accompany the bases; no much larger clone lies one base away. Measured from the cysteine to the phenylalanine, the CDR3 is 14 residues long. Only the CDR3 DNA stays, 42 bases, in frame from base 1. Trimming costs V 0 bases and J 0 bases, and their ends lie 9 bases apart. The germline V gene (reference sequence) gives CDR1 as DFQATT and CDR2 as SNEGSKA. Libraries were constructed by 5' RACE. The sequencing machine was an Illumina HiSeq 2000. A universal primer binding site was added through template switching, and the final cDNA carried a unique molecular identifier so that TCR cDNA molecules could be counted accurately. Specific primers in the conserved constant-segment region were used to synthesize first-strand cDNA for TCR alpha and beta chains. Each cDNA library was double barcoded, with a SMART-Mk sample barcode plus Illumina barcodes, to control for contamination. TruSeq adapter sequences along with Illumina sample barcodes were introduced in two successive PCR steps. TCR alpha and beta cDNA libraries were sequenced on the Illumina HiSeq platform with custom primers. The published analysis was carried out like this. MiGEC was used to process raw reads and extract unique molecular identifiers, and MiXCR was used to find CDR3 positions. Recombination models were inferred per individual with the repgenHMM and IGoR tools using an EM algorithm. The analysis of shared clonotypes was done with the tcR package in R, with sharing normalized by the product of cloneset sizes. Out-of-frame nonproductive sequences were analyzed to study raw recombination free of thymic and clonal selection effects. TCRdb cleaned the public reads at Q25 with fastp, built clones with MiXCR and kept in-frame beta chains. One record per CDR3 amino acid sequence lists the most common genes and DNA. The V and J calls shown here were made by TCRdb, not taken from the authors' results. This sample lists some 590,000 distinct CDR3 sequences; more than 9% were detected once. Around 3% of the sample rests with the top ten.

Findings and caveats that apply to the study as a whole: Recombination models systematically underestimated out-of-frame TCR alpha sharing in monozygotic twins but agreed with sharing between unrelated individuals. Zero-insertion analyses could be partly confounded by invariant T cells such as MAIT and iNKT, though diverse VJ usage argued against such confounding for most clonotypes. Because the same donors could not be followed over many years, the conclusions depended on cross-sectional statistical analysis. Fewer insertions were carried by abundant cord blood beta clonotypes, a similar but weaker trend appeared in young adult naive repertoires, and no such trend appeared in memory repertoires. A weaker excess of twin sharing was found in beta out-of-frame sequences because the signal-to-noise ratio was lowered by fewer shared sequences. Out-of-frame TCR alpha sequences shared between twins showed an excess of low generation-probability sequences compared with coincidental sharing between unrelated individuals.

Every donor in the study was a healthy Caucasian. The twin cohort comprised three pairs of female monozygotic twins, all aged roughly 18 to 29 years. The RNA used for TCR libraries was isolated from peripheral blood mononuclear cells. The same data also went into a second study, on yellow fever vaccine responses in identical twins. From the second report: The T cell response to vaccination in identical twins was reported by the authors to appear partly convergent and partly personalized. In identical twins, the study followed T cell clones that responded to the vaccine with precision.

Sequenced: PBMCs. The receptor was derived from a woman under 30 in good health. This receptor chain uses TRBV20-1 and TRBJ2-7; a confident D gene designation cannot be given. For the CDR3, the sequence is CSARDVVTSYEQYF. The nucleotide sequence reads TGCAGTGCTAGAGATGTGGTCACCTCCTACGAGCAGTACTTC.